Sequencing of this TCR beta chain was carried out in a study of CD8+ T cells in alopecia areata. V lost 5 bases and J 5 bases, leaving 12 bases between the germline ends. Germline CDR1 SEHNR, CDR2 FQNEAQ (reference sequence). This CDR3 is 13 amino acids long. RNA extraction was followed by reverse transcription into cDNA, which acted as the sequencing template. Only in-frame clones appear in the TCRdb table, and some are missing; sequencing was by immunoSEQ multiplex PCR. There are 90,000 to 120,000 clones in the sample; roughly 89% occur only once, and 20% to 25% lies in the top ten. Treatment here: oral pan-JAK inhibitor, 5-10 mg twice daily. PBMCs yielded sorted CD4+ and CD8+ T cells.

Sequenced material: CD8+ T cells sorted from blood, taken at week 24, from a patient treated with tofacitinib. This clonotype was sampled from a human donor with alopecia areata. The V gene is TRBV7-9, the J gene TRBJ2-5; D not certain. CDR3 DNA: TGTGCCAGCAGCCGAGGCAATACTGAGACCCAGTACTTC. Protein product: CASSRGNTETQYF.